The 32 T cell receptor delta chains reported below all come from one sample, sequenced in a study of Vδ1+ human thymocytes. Study conclusions and caveats: Highly polyclonal TRG and TRD repertoires with Gaussian CDR3 length distributions appeared in thymus.

These receptors are not linked to any known antigen. RNA was extracted from the cells and then reverse transcribed. The CDR3 regions were amplified by multiplex PCR from V-gene primers to a constant-region primer. TCRdb re-identified clones in the multiplex PCR reads via CATT. The table lists tens of thousands of delta-chain clones, more than 12% of them singletons. Specimen: Vdelta1+ gamma-delta thymocytes from the thymus. Stated subset: FACS-sorted CD3+ TCRalphabeta- TCRVdelta1+ TCRVdelta2- thymocytes. These receptors came from a girl under three years old who had congenital heart surgery.

On this clone itself: Its ends do not fully match the called genes, so a read error is possible. J is TRDJ2 and V is TRAV29/DV5, with 8 nucleotides matching TRDD2. The germline V gene has CDR1 NSMFDY and CDR2 ISSIKDK. CDR3 size: 22 residues. Here the CDR3 DNA reads TGTGCAGCATATTGGGTTACTTCCTACGAGGGAATGGGACGAACTTTGGCAGCACAACTCTTCTTT. This translates into CAAYWVTSYEGMGRTLAAQLFF.

The V and J genes are TRDV1 and TRDJ1; perhaps TRDD3 as D (5 bases). The V gene's germline CDR1 is TSWWSYY and CDR2 QGS. The CDR3 contains 18 residues. V gave up 3 bases and J gave up 0 bases, with 20 bases separating them. CDR3 sequence: CALGDRALLATYTDKLIF. The CDR3 nucleotides read TGTGCTCTTGGGGACCGCGCTTTACTGGCTACTTACACCGATAAACTCATCTTT.

This clone showed up many times. The V and J genes are TRAV29/DV5 and TRDJ1, with TRDD3 matching 13 bases. This CDR3 comprises 24 residues. Trimming cost V 0 bases and J 0 bases; bases outside gene matches: 26. Germline-derived CDR1 and CDR2 are NSMFDY and ISSIKDK. CDR3 in DNA: TGTGCAGCAAGCGCAGTAAAGTTCCTCCGGTTATACTGGGGGATACGGGGGTACACCGATAAACTCATCTTT. It translates to CAASAVKFLRLYWGIRGYTDKLIF.

This clone was observed a few times. The V and J genes are TRDV1 and TRDJ1; TRDD3 agrees at 11 bases. V gave up 3 bases and J gave up 1 base; unmatched junction bases: 28. The CDR3 runs to 24 residues. Per germline, CDR1 TSWWSYY and CDR2 QGS. CDR3 residues: CALGENRPSYVPVLGDIGTDKLIF. The CDR3 nucleotides are TGTGCTCTTGGGGAGAACAGGCCTTCCTACGTTCCCGTACTGGGGGATATAGGCACCGATAAACTCATCTTT.

V usage is TRDV2 and J usage is TRDJ1; D might be TRDD3 (6 bases). Trimming shortened V by 3 bases and J by 0 bases, and 31 bases separated the two germline ends. CDR1 is GEAIGNYY, CDR2 EKD, per germline. CDR3 length: 21 residues. The DNA of the CDR3 is TGTGCCTGTGACCCGCCTCATTCCCAGGGGGCACTGGGACGGTACACCGATAAACTCATCTTT. Translation gives CACDPPHSQGALGRYTDKLIF.

In this sample, this clone is medium-sized (0.01 to 0.1%). The chain employs TRDV2 and TRDJ1; D not certain. Germline CDR1 reads GEAIGNYY; CDR2 reads EKD. The CDR3 extends over 15 amino acids. The V gene lost 0 bases and the J gene lost 6 bases, with 16 bases spanning the gap. The CDR3 DNA reads TGTGCCTGTGACACCCAGGAGCGCGAGTTACATAAACTCATCTTT. Its translation is CACDTQERELHKLIF.

The rearrangement joins TRDV1 to TRDJ1; D remains unclear. The CDR3 covers 18 residues. Trimming pared 1 base from V and 1 base from J, leaving 19 bases between. The germline gives CDR1 TSWWSYY, CDR2 QGS. CDR3 sequence: CALGEQTRWVATTDKLIF. The CDR3 coding sequence is TGTGCTCTTGGGGAACAGACCCGGTGGGTAGCTACCACCGATAAACTCATCTTT.

The chain combines TRDV1 with TRDJ1; no firm D call. The CDR3 sequence is 13 residues long. Germline V gene lookup returns CDR1 TSWWSYY and CDR2 QGS. Trimming removed 0 bases at V and 10 bases at J, with 12 bases between. CDR3 in DNA: TGTGCTCTTGGGGAACTTCCCATAAGAGGACTCATCTTT. It yields the protein CALGELPIRGLIF.

The chain couples TRAV29/DV5 to TRDJ3, with TRDD3 matching 13 bases. The CDR3 covers 23 residues. J lost 0 bases, V lost 0 bases, and 15 bases had no gene match. The germline CDR1 and CDR2 sequences are NSMFDY and ISSIKDK. The DNA for the CDR3 is TGTGCAGCAAGCGCGTTCCGTACTGGGGGATACGCTTTTAGCTCCTGGGACACCCGACAGATGTTTTTC. Encoded protein: CAASAFRTGGYAFSSWDTRQMFF.

This clone was recorded a few times. The rearrangement links TRDV1 to TRDJ1; 11 nucleotides match TRDD3. The germline V gene has CDR1 TSWWSYY and CDR2 QGS. V was pared by 0 bases and J by 0 bases, with 15 bases of the junction left unmatched. The CDR3 length is 21 residues. In DNA, the CDR3 is TGTGCTCTTGGGGAACTGCCCCGTTTCTTTGGGGGATACGAAGACACCGATAAACTCATCTTT. This translates into CALGELPRFFGGYEDTDKLIF.

The V call is TRDV1, the J call TRDJ2; TRDD3 matches at 13 bases. This CDR3 has 22 residues. Germline-derived CDR1 and CDR2 are TSWWSYY and QGS. Unmatched junction bases numbered 15, after V lost 2 bases and J lost 0 bases. The CDR3 region is CALGEDFLLTGGYEALTAQLFF. CDR3 bases: TGTGCTCTTGGGGAAGACTTCCTTCTTACTGGGGGATACGAAGCTTTGACAGCACAACTCTTCTTT.

This clone has just a few counts. The chain employs TRDV1 and TRDJ1; TRDD3 matches 13 bases. CDR1 and CDR2 (germline): TSWWSYY, QGS. The CDR3 has 24 amino acids. J lost 0 bases, V lost 0 bases, and 22 bases had no gene match. CDR3 amino acids: CALGELGGWPDTGGYAEYTDKLIF. CDR3 sequence (DNA): TGTGCTCTTGGGGAACTAGGGGGTTGGCCGGATACTGGGGGATACGCGGAGTACACCGATAAACTCATCTTT.

Only a few counts were recorded for this clone. The J gene is TRDJ1, the V gene TRDV1; 8 positions agree with TRDD3. Trimming at V came to 1 base and at J to 0 bases, leaving 13 bases not matched to a gene. The CDR3 consists of 19 residues. Per the germline V gene, CDR1 is TSWWSYY and CDR2 is QGS. The DNA for the CDR3 is TGTGCTCTTGGGGAACCCAGGGGGATAACGGGAAGATACACCGATAAACTCATCTTT. Its protein product is CALGEPRGITGRYTDKLIF.

This clone showed up just a few times. V and J are TRDV1 and TRDJ1; 8 nucleotides line up with TRDD3. V was pared by 0 bases and J by 0 bases, with 18 bases of the junction left unmatched. CDR1 and CDR2 from the germline V gene are TSWWSYY and QGS. CDR3 length: 21 residues. The CDR3 region is CALGELGHSGLGDPYTDKLIF. The CDR3 DNA reads as TGTGCTCTTGGGGAACTCGGCCACTCCGGGCTGGGGGACCCGTACACCGATAAACTCATCTTT.

V and J are TRDV1 and TRDJ1; D uncertain. In germline, CDR1 is TSWWSYY, CDR2 QGS. The CDR3 sequence is 17 residues long. The V end was cut by 0 bases, the J end by 7 bases, with 21 bases between. The CDR3 sequence is CALGELGSGPPKGKLIF. The DNA of the CDR3 is TGTGCTCTTGGGGAACTAGGGAGCGGGCCCCCGAAGGGTAAACTCATCTTT.

This chain joins TRDV1 and TRDJ1, with TRDD3 identical over 13 bases. The trim removed 4 bases at V and 0 bases at J, leaving 20 bases unmatched. Germline assignment: CDR1 TSWWSYY and CDR2 QGS. CDR3 length: 22 amino acids. In DNA, the CDR3 is TGTGCTCTTGGGGGCTCCGGAGGGTATACTGGGGGATACGCTGGGTACACCGATAAACTCATCTTT. Translating gives CALGGSGGYTGGYAGYTDKLIF.

The rearrangement joins TRDV1 to TRDJ1, with D perhaps TRDD2 (5 bases). V lost 2 bases and J lost 3, with 22 bases in between. CDR3 size: 18 residues. Germline V CDR1 and CDR2: TSWWSYY, QGS. CDR3 bases: TGTGCTCTTGGGGAAGCAGCTCGCCTACCAAGGCCCTCCGATAAACTCATCTTT. Translation gives CALGEAARLPRPSDKLIF.

This clone has more than one count but fewer than ten. V gene TRDV1 combines with J gene TRDJ1; 8 nucleotides agree with TRDD2. The CDR3 has 13 amino acids. Germline values: CDR1 TSWWSYY, CDR2 QGS. J gave up 11 bases and V 3 bases, and 8 bases lay outside the gene matches. This chain's CDR3 is CALGDSSYASLIF. The CDR3 nucleotides are TGTGCTCTTGGGGACTCTTCCTACGCGTCGCTCATCTTT.

Comments on this clone: A much larger clone lies one base from this, so it may be a read error. The V and J genes are TRDV2 and TRDJ1, with 9 bases fitting TRDD3. CDR3 size: 22 residues. Germline V lookup: CDR1 GEAIGNYY, CDR2 EKD. The V segment lost 1 base and the J segment 0 bases; nucleotides outside the gene matches: 23. CDR3 DNA: TGTGCCTGTGACACAGAAGCGTTAATCCGGGGGATACTCTATATCTACACCGATAAACTCATCTTT. Protein: CACDTEALIRGILYIYTDKLIF.

This clone was picked up a small number of times. The chain carries TRDV2 and TRDJ1, with TRDD3 identical over 9 bases. Germline CDR1 GEAIGNYY, CDR2 EKD. The CDR3 spans 20 residues. J lost 4 bases, V lost 5 bases, and 25 bases had no gene match. CDR3 nucleotides: TGTGCCTGTGGTTCCCCCCTGCCCCCTACTTACTGGGGGACCCTCGATAAACTCATCTTT. It yields the protein CACGSPLPPTYWGTLDKLIF.

This clone has more than one count but fewer than ten. This sample also contains other DNA sequences that code for the same CDR3. The chain carries TRDV2 and TRDJ1, with 9 bases that match TRDD3. V lost 0 bases to trimming and J lost 1 base; unmatched junction nucleotides: 11. The CDR3 runs to 18 residues. The V gene's germline CDR1 is GEAIGNYY and CDR2 EKD. Here the CDR3 DNA reads TGTGCCTGTGACACCCGGGTACTGGGGGACTCCGTCACCGATAAACTCATCTTT. Translated: CACDTRVLGDSVTDKLIF.

The chain has TRDV1 and TRDJ1, with 7 bases aligning to TRDD3. Germline trimming cut 0 bases from V and 6 bases from J; bases unmatched to any gene: 16. CDR3 size: 18 residues. The germline CDR1 and CDR2 sequences are TSWWSYY and QGS. The CDR3 region has the DNA TGTGCTCTTGGGGAACTCCATCCTAGCACCTGGGGGGCGAATAAACTCATCTTT. This translates into CALGELHPSTWGANKLIF.

The V gene is TRDV1, the J gene TRDJ1; no definite D call. V lost 2 bases to trimming and J lost 0 bases, with 10 bases between them. The CDR3 contains 15 residues. Per the germline V gene, CDR1 is TSWWSYY and CDR2 is QGS. The CDR3 DNA is TGTGCTCTTGGGGAAAAGAGAATGTACACCGATAAACTCATCTTT. Its translation: CALGEKRMYTDKLIF.

This clone appeared a few times. This chain joins TRDV2 and TRDJ1; 10 bases match TRDD3. V lost 4 bases and J lost 7; bases outside the gene matches: 23. Germline lookup yields CDR1 GEAIGNYY and CDR2 EKD. The CDR3 has 19 amino acids. Here the CDR3 reads CACERTLLGGYESAGKLIF. In DNA, the CDR3 is TGTGCCTGTGAACGGACCCTACTGGGGGGATACGAAAGCGCAGGTAAACTCATCTTT.

The chain employs TRDV1 and TRDJ1; the match to TRDD3 covers 12 bases. Germline-derived CDR1 and CDR2 are TSWWSYY and QGS. The CDR3 has 21 amino acids. V was clipped by 0 bases and J by 6 bases; unmatched bases: 20. The CDR3 region is CALGELVPVLGSTGGYHKLIF. The CDR3 DNA sequence: TGTGCTCTTGGGGAACTAGTGCCCGTCCTAGGTAGTACTGGGGGATACCATAAACTCATCTTT.

Note on this clone: Its ends do not fully match the called genes, so a read error is possible. Other DNA sequences in this sample translate to the same CDR3. The J gene is TRDJ1, the V gene TRDV1; the D gene could be TRDD2 or TRDD3 (6 bases each). The CDR3 runs 21 residues. Germline V gives CDR1 TSWWSYY, CDR2 QGS. This CDR3 reads CALGGPSAFTGRPEYTDKLIF. The CDR3 DNA sequence: TGTGCTCTCGGGGGACCTTCCGCCTTTACTGGGCGACCGGAGTACACCGATAAACTCATCTTT.

The chain links TRDV1 to TRDJ1; 9 bases map to TRDD2. The CDR3 runs to 27 residues. Trimming cost V 5 bases and J 0 bases; bases outside gene matches: 40. Per the germline V gene, CDR1 is TSWWSYY and CDR2 is QGS. The CDR3 reads CALGFPSYPNQGAQNLYWGPYTDKLIF. CDR3 DNA: TGTGCTCTTGGGTTCCCTTCCTACCCCAACCAAGGGGCTCAAAACCTGTACTGGGGACCGTACACCGATAAACTCATCTTT.

Only a few counts were recorded for this clone. The rearrangement uses TRDV1 and TRDJ1; D is possibly TRDD1 (6 bases). The CDR3 covers 17 residues. Looked up from germline, CDR1 is TSWWSYY and CDR2 is QGS. Between the trimmed V and J ends, which lost 4 bases and 0 bases, there was a span of 18 bases. The DNA for the CDR3 is TGTGCTCTTGGGGGCATGGCGATTGAAATACACACCGATAAACTCATCTTT. Its protein product is CALGGMAIEIHTDKLIF.

This clone came up a few times. The genes are TRDV1 and TRDJ1; D is unclear. Deletions cut 3 bases from V and 0 bases from J, with 20 bases between. Germline CDR1 TSWWSYY, CDR2 QGS. The length of the CDR3 is 18 residues. The CDR3 is CALGDPQGPLTHTDKLIF. DNA for the CDR3: TGTGCTCTTGGGGACCCCCAAGGACCCTTGACCCACACCGATAAACTCATCTTT.

This clone was counted many times. V and J are TRDV2 and TRDJ3; D is unresolved. This CDR3 is built from 17 residues. Germline CDR1 reads GEAIGNYY; CDR2 reads EKD. The V end was cut by 1 base, the J end by 2 bases, with 11 bases between. Here the CDR3 reads CACDTAQSAWDTRQMFF. The CDR3 DNA reads as TGTGCCTGTGACACGGCCCAATCCGCCTGGGACACCCGACAGATGTTTTTC.

This clone was counted only a few times. The chain combines TRDV1 with TRDJ1; 13 positions agree with TRDD3. J gave up 4 bases and V 4 bases, and 21 bases lay outside the gene matches. The CDR3 totals 21 residues. The germline CDR1 and CDR2 sequences are TSWWSYY and QGS. The CDR3 DNA reads TGTGCTCTTGGGGGAGCCTTCCAACGACCTTTACTGGGGGATACGCGCGATAAACTCATCTTT. It encodes CALGGAFQRPLLGDTRDKLIF.

This clone was counted between two and nine times. The chain carries TRDV1 and TRDJ1; 8 bases line up with TRDD3. From germline, CDR1 is TSWWSYY and CDR2 QGS. CDR3 length equals 19 residues. The V gene end was trimmed by 2 bases and the J gene end by 0 bases; junction bases not matched to a gene: 14. CDR3 loop: CALGEGVQAGGPNTDKLIF. In DNA form, the CDR3 reads TGTGCTCTTGGGGAAGGGGTACAGGCTGGGGGACCTAACACCGATAAACTCATCTTT.